This T cell receptor (beta chain) was observed in a study of shared clonotypes between healthy human individuals. As for the study in general: Aged 18 to 49, the donors were two women and a few men. Study results and caveats: Blood alone was sampled, and tissue repertoires likely differ. Represented diversity (both genetic and exposure-history) was limited by the small number of donors.

CDR3 length: 17 residues. The V segment lost 2 bases and the J segment 4 bases; nucleotides outside the gene matches: 13. CDR1 and CDR2 (germline): LGHNA, YSLEER. Only a few counts were recorded for this clone. The antigen remains undetermined. Some 30,000 T cell genomes, or roughly 300 ng DNA, went into replicate PCRs of unsorted PBMC. Only in-frame clones appear in the TCRdb table, and some are missing; sequencing was by immunoSEQ multiplex PCR. Of about 600,000 clones in the sample, just over 75% were seen once. The receptor's source is a woman aged 40 to 50 in good health. Some clones in this sample may be carry-over from other donors' samples. The rearrangement joins TRBV4-3 to TRBJ1-2, with 7 nucleotides matching TRBD1. The sample consisted of PBMCs. The CDR3 DNA reads TGCGCCAGCAGCCAATCAGCCCTTCAAGACAGGGTCTATGGCTACACCTTC. It codes for CASSQSALQDRVYGYTF.